Sequencing of this T cell receptor beta chain was carried out in a study of blood T cell repertoires in COVID-19. Study details: Collection of acute and convalescent COVID-19 samples took place in the United States, Italy and Spain. Sample material is recorded as cDNA or gDNA derived from T cells, B-cell-depleted T cells, or PBMCs.

Original processing notes: Amplification of reference gene primers provided the estimated nucleated cell counts. TCRdb keeps only in-frame clones here, not all; method: immunoSEQ multiplex PCR. Clone size and V and J calls were adopted from that table, with D and trimming inferred from the DNA. The sample holds 360,000 or so clones; roughly 87% are singletons and the top ten take just under 4%. The CDR3 is 12 residues long. Trimming stripped 8 bases from V and 4 bases from J, with 11 bases between. Germline V gene sequence: CDR1 ENHRY, CDR2 SYGVKD. This clonotype was sampled from a woman aged 55-70 years with COVID-19, enrolled during active disease. The source material was peripheral blood. The genes are TRBV10-3 and TRBJ1-1, with D uncertain. The CDR3 sequence: CAIGSRGTEAFF. The CDR3 DNA follows: TGTGCCATCGGCAGCCGGGGCACTGAAGCTTTCTTT.